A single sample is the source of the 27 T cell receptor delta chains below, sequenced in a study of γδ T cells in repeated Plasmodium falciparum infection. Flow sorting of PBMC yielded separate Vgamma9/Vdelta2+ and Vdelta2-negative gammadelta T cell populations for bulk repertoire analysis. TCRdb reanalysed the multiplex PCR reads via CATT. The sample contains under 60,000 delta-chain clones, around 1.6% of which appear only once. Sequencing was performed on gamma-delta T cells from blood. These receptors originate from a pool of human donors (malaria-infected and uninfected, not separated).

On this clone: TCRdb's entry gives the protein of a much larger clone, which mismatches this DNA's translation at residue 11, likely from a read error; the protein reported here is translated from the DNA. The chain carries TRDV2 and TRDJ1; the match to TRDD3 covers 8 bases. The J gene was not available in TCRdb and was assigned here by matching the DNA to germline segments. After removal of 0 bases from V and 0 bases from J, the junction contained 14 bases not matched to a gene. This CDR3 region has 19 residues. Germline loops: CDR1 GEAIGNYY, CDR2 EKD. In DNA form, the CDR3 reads TGTGCCTGTGACACCGTCGCTGGGGGACCAGGAACGTACACCGATAAACTCATCTTT. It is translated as CACDTVAGGPGTYTDKLIF.

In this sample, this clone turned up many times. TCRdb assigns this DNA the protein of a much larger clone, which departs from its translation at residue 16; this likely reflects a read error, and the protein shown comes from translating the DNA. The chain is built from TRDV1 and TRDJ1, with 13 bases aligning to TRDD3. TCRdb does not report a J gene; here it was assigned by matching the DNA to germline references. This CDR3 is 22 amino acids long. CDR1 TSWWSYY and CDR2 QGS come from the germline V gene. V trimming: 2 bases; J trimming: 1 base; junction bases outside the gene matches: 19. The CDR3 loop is CALGEGFPLLGDTFPCTDKLIF. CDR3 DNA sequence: TGTGCTCTTGGGGAAGGGTTTCCCTTACTGGGGGATACGTTTCCCTGCACCGATAAACTCATCTTT.

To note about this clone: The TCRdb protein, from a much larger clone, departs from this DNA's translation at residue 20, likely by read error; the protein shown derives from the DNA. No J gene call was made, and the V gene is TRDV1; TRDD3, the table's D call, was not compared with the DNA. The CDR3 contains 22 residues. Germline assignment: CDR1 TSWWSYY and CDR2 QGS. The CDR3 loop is CALGPRVPTMGTRPKYTDKPIF. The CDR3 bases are TGTGCTCTTGGACCTCGCGTTCCTACCATGGGGACAAGACCCAAGTACACCGATAAACCCATCTTT.

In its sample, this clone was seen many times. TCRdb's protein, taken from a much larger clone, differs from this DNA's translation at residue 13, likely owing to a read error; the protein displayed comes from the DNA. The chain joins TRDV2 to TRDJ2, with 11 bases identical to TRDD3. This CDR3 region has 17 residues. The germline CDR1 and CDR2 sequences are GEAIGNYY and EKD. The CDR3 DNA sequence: TGTGCCTGTGACGTCGACTGGGGGATAAGGTTGACAGAACAACTCTTCTTT. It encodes CACDVDWGIRLTEQLFF.

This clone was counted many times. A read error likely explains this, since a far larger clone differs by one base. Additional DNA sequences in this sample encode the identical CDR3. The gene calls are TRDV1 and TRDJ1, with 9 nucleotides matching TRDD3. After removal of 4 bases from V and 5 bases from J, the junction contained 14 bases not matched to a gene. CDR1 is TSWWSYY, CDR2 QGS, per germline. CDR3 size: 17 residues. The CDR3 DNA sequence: TGTGCTCTTGGGGTCGGGGCTGGGGGATTCTCTACAGATAAACTCATCTTT. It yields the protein CALGVGAGGFSTDKLIF.

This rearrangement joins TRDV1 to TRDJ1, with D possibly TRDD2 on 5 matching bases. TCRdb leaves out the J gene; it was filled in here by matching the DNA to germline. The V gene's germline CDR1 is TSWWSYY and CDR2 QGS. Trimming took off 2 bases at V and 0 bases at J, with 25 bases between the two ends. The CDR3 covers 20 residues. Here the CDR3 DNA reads TGTGCTCTTGGGGAATACTTTTTCTTCCCGGTCGGGCAGTACACCGATAAACTCATCTTT. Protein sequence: CALGEYFFFPVGQYTDKLIF.

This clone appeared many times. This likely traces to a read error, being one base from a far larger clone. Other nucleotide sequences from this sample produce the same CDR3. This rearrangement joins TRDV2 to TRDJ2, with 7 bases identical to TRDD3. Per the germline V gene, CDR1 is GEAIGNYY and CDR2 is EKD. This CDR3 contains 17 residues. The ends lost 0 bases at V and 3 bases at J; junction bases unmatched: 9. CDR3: CACDTVLGTNLTAQLFF. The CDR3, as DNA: TGTGCCTGTGACACCGTACTGGGGACGAACCTGACAGCACAACTCTTCTTT.

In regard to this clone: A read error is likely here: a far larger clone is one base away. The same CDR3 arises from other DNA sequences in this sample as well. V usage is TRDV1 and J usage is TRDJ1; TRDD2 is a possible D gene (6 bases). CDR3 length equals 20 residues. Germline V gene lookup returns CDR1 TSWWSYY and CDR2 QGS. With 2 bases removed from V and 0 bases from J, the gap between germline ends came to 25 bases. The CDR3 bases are TGTGCTCTTGGGGAATCCTACGCCCCCTTCGGGCTGCTGTACACCGATAAACTCATCTTT. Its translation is CALGESYAPFGLLYTDKLIF.

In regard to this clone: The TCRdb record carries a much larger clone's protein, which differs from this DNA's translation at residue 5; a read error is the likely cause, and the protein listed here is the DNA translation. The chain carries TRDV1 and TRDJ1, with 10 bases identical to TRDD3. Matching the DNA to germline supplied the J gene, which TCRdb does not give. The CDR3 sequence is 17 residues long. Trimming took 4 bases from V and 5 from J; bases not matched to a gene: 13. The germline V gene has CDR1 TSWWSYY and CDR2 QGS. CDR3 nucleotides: TGTGCTCTTGGGGGAGGAGTAGGGGGATACGATAGAGATAAACTCATCTTT. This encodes CALGGGVGGYDRDKLIF.

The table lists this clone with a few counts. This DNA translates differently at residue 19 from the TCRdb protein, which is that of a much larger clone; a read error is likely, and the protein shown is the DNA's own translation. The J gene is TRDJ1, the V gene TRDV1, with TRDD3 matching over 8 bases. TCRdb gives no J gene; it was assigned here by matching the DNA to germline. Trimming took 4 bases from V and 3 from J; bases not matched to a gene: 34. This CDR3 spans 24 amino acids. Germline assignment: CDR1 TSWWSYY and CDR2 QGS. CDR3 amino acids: CALGAHLRTSKLWGRGKYADKLIF. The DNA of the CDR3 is TGTGCTCTTGGGGCCCATCTCCGGACTTCGAAACTCTGGGGGAGGGGGAAGTACGCCGATAAACTCATCTTT.

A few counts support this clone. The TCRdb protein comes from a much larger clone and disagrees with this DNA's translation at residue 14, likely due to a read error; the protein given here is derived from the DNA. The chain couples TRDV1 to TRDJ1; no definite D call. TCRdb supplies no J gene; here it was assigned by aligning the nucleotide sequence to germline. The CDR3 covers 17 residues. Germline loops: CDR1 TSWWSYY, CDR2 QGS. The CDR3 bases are TGTGCTCTTGGGGAACGTACGTTAGGGTTCCCCACCGATAGACTCATCTTT. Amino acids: CALGERTLGFPTDRLIF.

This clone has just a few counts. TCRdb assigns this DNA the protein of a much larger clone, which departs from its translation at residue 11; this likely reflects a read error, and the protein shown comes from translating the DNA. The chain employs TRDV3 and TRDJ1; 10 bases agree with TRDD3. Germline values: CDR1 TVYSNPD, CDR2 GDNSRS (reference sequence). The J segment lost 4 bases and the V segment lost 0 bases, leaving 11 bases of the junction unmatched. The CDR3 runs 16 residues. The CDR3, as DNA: TGTGCCTTTAGAACAACGTGGGGGATACTCATCGATAAACTCATCTTT. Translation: CAFRTTWGILIDKLIF.

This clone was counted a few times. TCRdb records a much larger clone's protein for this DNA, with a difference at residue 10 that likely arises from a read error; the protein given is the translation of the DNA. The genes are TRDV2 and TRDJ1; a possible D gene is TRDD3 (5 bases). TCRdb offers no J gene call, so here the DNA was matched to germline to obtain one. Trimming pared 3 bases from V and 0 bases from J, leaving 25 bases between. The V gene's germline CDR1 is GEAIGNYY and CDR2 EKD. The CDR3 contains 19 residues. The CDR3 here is CACDALYEEMQGYTDKLIF. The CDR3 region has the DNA TGTGCCTGTGACGCCCTATACGAGGAGATGCAGGGGTACACCGATAAACTCATCTTT.

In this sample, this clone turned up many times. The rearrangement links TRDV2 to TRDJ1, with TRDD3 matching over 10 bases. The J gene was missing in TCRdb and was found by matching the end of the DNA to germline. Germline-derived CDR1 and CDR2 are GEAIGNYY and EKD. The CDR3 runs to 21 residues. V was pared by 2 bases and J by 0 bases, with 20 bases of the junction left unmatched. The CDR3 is CACDSLGDTIRTTKYTDKLIF. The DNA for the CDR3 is TGTGCCTGTGACAGTTTGGGGGATACCATCCGGACCACTAAGTACACCGATAAACTCATCTTT.

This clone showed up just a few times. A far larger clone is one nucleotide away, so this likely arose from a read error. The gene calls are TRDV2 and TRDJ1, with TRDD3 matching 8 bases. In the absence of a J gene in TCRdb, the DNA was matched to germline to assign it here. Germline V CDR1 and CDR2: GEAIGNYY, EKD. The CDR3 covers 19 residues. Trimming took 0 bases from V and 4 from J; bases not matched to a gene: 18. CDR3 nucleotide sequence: TGTGCCTGTGACACCATTACTGGGGGGTATAAAGTTTCCGACGATAAACTCATCTTT. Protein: CACDTITGGYKVSDDKLIF.

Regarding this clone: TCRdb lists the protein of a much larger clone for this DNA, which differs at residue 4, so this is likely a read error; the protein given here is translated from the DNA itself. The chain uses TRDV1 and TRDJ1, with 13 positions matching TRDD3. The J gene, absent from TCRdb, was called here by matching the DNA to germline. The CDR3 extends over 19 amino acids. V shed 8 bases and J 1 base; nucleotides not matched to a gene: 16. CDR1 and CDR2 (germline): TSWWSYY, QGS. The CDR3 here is CALPTPPNWGIRGTDKLIF. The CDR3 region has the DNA TGTGCTCTTCCCACCCCTCCAAACTGGGGGATACGGGGCACCGATAAACTCATCTTT.

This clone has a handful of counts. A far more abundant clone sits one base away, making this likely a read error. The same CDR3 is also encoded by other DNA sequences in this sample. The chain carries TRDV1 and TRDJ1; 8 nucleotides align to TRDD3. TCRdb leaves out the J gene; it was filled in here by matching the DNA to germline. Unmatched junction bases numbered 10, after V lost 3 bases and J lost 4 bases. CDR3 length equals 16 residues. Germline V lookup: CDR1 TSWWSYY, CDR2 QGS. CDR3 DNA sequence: TGTGCTCTTGGGGAGCTCCCAGTACTGGGGGGCGATAAACTCATCTTT. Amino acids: CALGELPVLGGDKLIF.

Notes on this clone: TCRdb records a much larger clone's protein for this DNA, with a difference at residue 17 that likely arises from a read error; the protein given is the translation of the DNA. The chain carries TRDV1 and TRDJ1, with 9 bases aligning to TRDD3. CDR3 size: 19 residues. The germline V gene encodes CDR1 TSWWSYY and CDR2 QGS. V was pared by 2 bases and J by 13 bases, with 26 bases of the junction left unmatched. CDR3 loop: CALGENLLTVPVGDKGRIF. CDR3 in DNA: TGTGCTCTTGGGGAAAACCTCCTGACCGTACCTGTGGGGGATAAGGGACGCATCTTT.

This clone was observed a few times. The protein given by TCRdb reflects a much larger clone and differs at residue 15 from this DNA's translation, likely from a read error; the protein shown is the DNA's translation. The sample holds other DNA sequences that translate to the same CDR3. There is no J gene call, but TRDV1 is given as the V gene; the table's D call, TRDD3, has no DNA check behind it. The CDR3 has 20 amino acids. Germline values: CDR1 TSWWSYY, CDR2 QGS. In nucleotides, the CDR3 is TGTGCTCTTGGGTACCCCGCCTTCCTCGACTGGGGGATACTAACCGATAAGCTCATCTTT. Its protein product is CALGYPAFLDWGILTDKLIF.

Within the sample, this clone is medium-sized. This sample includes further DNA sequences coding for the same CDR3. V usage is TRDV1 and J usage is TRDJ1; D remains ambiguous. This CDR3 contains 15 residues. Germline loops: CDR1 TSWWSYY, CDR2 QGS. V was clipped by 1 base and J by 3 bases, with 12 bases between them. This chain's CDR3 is CALGEPDSRADKLIF. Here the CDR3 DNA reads TGTGCTCTTGGGGAACCGGACAGTAGGGCCGATAAACTCATCTTT.

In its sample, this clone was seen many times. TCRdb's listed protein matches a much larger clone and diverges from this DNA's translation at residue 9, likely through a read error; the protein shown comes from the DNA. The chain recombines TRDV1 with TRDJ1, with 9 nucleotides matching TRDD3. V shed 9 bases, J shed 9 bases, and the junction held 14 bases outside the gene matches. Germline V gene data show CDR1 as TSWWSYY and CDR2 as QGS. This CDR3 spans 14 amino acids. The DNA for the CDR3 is TGTGCTCTCGCGGGCTACTGGGGGAGTGAGGAACTCATCTTT. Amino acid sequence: CALAGYWGSEELIF.

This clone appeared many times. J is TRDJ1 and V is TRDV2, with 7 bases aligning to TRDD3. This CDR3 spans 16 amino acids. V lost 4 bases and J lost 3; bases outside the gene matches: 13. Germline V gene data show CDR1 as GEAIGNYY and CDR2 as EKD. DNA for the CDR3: TGTGCCTGTGAGGGGCTGGGGGCGCAACTTCCCGATAAACTCATCTTT. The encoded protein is CACEGLGAQLPDKLIF.

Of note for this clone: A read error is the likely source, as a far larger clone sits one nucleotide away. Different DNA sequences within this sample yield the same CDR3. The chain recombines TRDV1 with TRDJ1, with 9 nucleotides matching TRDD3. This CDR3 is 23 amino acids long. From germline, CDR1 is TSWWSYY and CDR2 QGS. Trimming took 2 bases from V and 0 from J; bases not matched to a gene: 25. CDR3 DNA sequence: TGTGCTCTTGGGGAAGTTCTGGCTCCCCTGGGGGGATACCCTGGGCCCTACACCGATAAACTCATCTTT. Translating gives CALGEVLAPLGGYPGPYTDKLIF.

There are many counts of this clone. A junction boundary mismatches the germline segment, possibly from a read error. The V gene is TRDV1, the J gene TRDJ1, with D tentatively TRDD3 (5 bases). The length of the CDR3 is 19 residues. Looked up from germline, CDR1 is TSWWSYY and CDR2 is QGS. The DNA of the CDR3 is TGTGCTCATGGGGAATTGAGTCTCCTCCCACTAACATACACCGATAAACTCATCTTT. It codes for CAHGELSLLPLTYTDKLIF.

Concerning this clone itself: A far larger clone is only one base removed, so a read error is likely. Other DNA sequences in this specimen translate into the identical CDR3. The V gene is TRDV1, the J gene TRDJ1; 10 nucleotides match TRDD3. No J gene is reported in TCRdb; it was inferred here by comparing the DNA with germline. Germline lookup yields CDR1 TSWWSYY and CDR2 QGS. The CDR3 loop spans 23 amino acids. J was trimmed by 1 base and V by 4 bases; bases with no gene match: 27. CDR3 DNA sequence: TGTGCTCTTGGGGCTTCGACCCCACTCGAATACTGGGGGATCCTCACTGCCACCGATAAACTCATCTTT. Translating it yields CALGASTPLEYWGILTATDKLIF.

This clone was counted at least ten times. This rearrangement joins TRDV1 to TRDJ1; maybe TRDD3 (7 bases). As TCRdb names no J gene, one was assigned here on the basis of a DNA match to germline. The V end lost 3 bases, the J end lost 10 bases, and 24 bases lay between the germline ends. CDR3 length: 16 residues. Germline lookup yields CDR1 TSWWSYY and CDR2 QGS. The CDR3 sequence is CALGDLLPAGGIGLIF. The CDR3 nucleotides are TGTGCTCTTGGGGACCTTCTTCCTGCTGGGGGGATTGGACTCATCTTT.

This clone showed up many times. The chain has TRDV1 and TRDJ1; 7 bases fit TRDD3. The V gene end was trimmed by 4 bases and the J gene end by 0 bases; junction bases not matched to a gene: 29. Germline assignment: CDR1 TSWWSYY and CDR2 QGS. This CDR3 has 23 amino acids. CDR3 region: CALGGDTPKFLGIRVLYTDKLIF. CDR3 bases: TGTGCTCTTGGGGGAGATACTCCTAAGTTTCTGGGGATAAGGGTTTTATACACCGATAAACTCATCTTT.